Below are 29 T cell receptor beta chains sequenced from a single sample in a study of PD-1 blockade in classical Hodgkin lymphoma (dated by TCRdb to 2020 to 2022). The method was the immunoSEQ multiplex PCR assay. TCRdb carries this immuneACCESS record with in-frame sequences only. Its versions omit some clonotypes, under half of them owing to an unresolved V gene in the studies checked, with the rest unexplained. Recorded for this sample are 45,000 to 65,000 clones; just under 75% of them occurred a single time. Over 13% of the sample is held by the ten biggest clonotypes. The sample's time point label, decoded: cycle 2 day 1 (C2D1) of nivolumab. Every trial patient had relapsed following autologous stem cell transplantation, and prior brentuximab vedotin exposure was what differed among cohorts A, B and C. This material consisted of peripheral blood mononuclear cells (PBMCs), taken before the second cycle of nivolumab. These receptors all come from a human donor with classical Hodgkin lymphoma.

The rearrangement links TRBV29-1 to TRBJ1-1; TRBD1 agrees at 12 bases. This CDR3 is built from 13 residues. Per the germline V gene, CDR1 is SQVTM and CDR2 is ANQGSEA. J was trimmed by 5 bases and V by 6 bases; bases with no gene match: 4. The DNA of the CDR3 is TGCAGCGTCAGGGGACAGGGGGCTACTGAAGCTTTCTTT. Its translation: CSVRGQGATEAFF.

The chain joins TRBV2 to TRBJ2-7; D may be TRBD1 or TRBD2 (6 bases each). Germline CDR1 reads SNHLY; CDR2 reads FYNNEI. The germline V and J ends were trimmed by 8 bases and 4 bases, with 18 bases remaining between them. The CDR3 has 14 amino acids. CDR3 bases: TGTGCCAGCCTTGGCACGGGGGCGAGGTACGAGCAGTACTTC. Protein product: CASLGTGARYEQYF.

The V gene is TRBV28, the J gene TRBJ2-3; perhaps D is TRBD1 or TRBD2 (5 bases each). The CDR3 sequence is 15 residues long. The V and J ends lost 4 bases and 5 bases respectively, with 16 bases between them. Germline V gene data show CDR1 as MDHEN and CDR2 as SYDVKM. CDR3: CASSSGTLGRDTQYF. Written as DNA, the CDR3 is TGTGCCAGCAGTTCCGGGACGTTGGGGAGAGATACGCAGTATTTT.

Written as DNA, the CDR3 is TGTGCCAGCAGCCAAGATGGGGCTCGCCCGCACACTGAAGCTTTCTTT. This gives the protein CASSQDGARPHTEAFF. This chain uses TRBV14 with TRBJ1-1; D might be TRBD1 (5 bases). This CDR3 has 16 amino acids. V was clipped by 0 bases and J by 3 bases, with 14 bases between them. CDR1 is SGHDN, CDR2 FVKESK, per germline.

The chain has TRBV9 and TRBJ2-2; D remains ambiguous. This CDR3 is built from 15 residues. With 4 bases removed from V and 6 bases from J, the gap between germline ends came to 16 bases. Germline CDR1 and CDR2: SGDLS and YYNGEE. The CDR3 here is CASSPSGTVPGELFF. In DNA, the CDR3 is TGTGCCAGCAGCCCCTCCGGAACGGTGCCCGGGGAGCTGTTTTTT.

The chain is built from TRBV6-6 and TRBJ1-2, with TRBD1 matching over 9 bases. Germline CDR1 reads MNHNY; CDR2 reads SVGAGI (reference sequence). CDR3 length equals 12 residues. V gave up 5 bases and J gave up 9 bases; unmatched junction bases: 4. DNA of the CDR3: TGTGCCAGCAGTCCCGGGACAGGGAGCTACACCTTC. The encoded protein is CASSPGTGSYTF.

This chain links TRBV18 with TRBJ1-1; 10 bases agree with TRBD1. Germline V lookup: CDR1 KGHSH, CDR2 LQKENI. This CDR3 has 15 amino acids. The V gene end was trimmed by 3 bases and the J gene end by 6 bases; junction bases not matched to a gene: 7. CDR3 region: CASSPQGGTGAEAFF. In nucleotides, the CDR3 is TGTGCCAGCTCACCCCAGGGCGGGACAGGGGCTGAAGCTTTCTTT.

This CDR3 reads CASSLPLTGTGITDTQYF. CDR3 nucleotides: TGTGCCAGCAGTTTACCCCTCACCGGGACAGGTATCACAGATACGCAGTATTTT. The rearrangement links TRBV28 to TRBJ2-3, with 8 bases fitting TRBD1. Trimming removed 2 bases from V and 2 bases from J; junction bases left unmatched: 12. The germline V gene has CDR1 MDHEN and CDR2 SYDVKM. CDR3 length equals 18 residues.

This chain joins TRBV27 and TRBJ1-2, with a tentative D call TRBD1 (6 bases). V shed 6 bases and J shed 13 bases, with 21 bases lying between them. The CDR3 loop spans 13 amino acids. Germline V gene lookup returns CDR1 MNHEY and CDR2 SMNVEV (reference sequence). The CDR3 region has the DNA TGTGCCAGCAGCCCCGGACAGATCCCCCCTAGCACCTTC. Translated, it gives CASSPGQIPPSTF.

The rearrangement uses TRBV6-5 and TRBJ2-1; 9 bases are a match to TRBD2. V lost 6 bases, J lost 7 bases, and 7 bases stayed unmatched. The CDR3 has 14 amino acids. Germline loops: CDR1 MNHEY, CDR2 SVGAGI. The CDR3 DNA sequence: TGTGCCAGCAGCTTGAGGACTAGCGTTAATGAGCAGTTCTTC. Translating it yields CASSLRTSVNEQFF.

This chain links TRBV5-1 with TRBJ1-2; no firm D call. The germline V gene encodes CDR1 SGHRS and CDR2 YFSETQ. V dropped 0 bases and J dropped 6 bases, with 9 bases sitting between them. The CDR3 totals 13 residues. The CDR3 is CASSLESRDGYTF. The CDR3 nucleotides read TGCGCCAGCAGCTTGGAGTCAAGGGATGGCTACACCTTC.

CDR3 sequence: CASWALNTEAFF. The CDR3, as DNA: TGTGCCAGCTGGGCCTTGAACACTGAAGCTTTCTTT. The rearrangement links TRBV28 to TRBJ1-1; D gene ambiguous. Germline CDR1 MDHEN, CDR2 SYDVKM. V was pared by 8 bases and J by 0 bases, with 7 bases between. CDR3 length: 12 amino acids.

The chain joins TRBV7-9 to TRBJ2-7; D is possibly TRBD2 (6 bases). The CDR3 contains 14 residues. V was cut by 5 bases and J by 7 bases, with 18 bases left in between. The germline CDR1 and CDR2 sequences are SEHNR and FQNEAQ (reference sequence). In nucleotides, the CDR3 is TGTGCCAGCAGCCAACCGGGACTCGGAGGAGAGCAGTACTTC. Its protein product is CASSQPGLGGEQYF.

In DNA, the CDR3 is TGTGCCAGTAGTATTTCGAAGGGGCCCTACGAGCAGTACTTC. As protein: CASSISKGPYEQYF. The chain has TRBV19 and TRBJ2-7, with D perhaps TRBD1 (5 bases). V dropped 3 bases and J dropped 2 bases, with 11 bases sitting between them. The CDR3 is made up of 14 amino acids. Germline lookup yields CDR1 LNHDA and CDR2 SQIVND (reference sequence).

The CDR3 bases are TGTGCCAGCAGTTACTCGATCTTTGGTTCCTACGAGCAGTACTTC. This encodes CASSYSIFGSYEQYF. This chain links TRBV6-5 with TRBJ2-7, with D unresolved. This CDR3 has 15 residues. V lost 0 bases and J lost 1, with 10 bases in between. The V gene's germline CDR1 is MNHEY and CDR2 SVGAGI.

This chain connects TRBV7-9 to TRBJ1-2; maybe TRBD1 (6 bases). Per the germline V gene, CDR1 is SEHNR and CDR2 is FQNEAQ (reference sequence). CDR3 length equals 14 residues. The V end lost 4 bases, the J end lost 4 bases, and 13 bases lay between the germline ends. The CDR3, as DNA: TGTGCCAGCAGCTATCGGACAGAACCCTATGGCTACACCTTC. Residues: CASSYRTEPYGYTF. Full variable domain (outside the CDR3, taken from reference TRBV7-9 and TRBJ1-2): DTGVSQNPRHKITKRGQNVTFRCDPISEHNRLYWYRQTLGQGPEFLTYFQNEAQLEKSRLLSDRFSAERPKGSFSTLEIQRTEQGDSAMYLCASSYRTEPYGYTFGSGTRLTVV.

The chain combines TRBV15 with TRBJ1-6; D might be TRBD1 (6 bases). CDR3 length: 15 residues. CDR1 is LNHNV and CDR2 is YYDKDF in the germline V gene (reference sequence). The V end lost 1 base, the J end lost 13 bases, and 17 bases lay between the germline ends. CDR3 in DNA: TGTGCCACCAGCAGAGTCCCGGACAGTAGAGAGCCCCTCCACTTT. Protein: CATSRVPDSREPLHF.

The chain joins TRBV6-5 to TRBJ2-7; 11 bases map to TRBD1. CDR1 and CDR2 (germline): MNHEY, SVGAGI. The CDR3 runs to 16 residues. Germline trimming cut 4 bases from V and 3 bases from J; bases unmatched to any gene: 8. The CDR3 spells CASSFGTGGGSYEQYF. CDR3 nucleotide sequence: TGTGCCAGCAGTTTTGGGACAGGGGGAGGGAGCTACGAGCAGTACTTC.

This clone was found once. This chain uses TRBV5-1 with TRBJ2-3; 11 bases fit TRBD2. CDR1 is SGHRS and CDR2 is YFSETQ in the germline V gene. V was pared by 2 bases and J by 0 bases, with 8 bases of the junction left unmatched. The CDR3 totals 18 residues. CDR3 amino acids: CASSFRLAGGSSTDTQYF. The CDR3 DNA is TGCGCCAGCAGCTTTCGGCTAGCGGGAGGTTCTAGCACAGATACGCAGTATTTT.

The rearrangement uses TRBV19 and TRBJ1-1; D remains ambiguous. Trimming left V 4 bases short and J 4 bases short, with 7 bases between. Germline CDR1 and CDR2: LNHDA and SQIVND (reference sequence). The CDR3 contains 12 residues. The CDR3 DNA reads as TGTGCCAGTAGTAAGGTGCCCACTGAAGCTTTCTTT. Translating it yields CASSKVPTEAFF.

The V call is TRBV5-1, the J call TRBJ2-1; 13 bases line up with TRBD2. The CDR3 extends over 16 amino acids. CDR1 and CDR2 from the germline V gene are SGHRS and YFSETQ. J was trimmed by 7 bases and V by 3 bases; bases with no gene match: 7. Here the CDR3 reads CASSSVLAGGGNEQFF. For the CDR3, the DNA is TGCGCCAGCAGCTCGGTACTAGCGGGAGGGGGAAATGAGCAGTTCTTC. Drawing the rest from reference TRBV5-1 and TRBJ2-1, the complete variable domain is KAGVTQTPRYLIKTRGQQVTLSCSPISGHRSVSWYQQTPGQGLQFLFEYFSETQRNKGNFPGRFSGRQFSNSRSEMNVSTLELGDSALYLCASSSVLAGGGNEQFFGPGTRLTVL.

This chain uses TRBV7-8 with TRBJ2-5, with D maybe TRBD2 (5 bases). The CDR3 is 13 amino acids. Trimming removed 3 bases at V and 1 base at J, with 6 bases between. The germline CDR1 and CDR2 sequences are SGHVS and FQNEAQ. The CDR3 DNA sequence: TGTGCCAGCAGCTTCCGGGGCCAAGAGACCCAGTACTTC. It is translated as CASSFRGQETQYF.

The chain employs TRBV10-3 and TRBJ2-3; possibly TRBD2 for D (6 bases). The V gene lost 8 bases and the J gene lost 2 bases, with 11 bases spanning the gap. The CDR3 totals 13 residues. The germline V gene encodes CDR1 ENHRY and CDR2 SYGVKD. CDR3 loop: CAIYGGTTDTQYF. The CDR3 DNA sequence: TGTGCCATCTATGGCGGGACCACAGATACGCAGTATTTT.

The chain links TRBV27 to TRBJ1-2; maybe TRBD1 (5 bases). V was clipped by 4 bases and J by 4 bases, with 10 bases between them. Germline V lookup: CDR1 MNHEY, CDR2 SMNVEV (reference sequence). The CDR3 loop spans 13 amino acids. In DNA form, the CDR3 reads TGTGCCAGCAGTTCCGGGACTGCCTATGGCTACACCTTC. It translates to CASSSGTAYGYTF.

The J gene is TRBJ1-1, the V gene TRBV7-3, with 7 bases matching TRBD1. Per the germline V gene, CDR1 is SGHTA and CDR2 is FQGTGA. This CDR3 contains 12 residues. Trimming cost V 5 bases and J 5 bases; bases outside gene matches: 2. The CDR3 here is CASSPGGTEAFF. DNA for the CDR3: TGTGCCAGCAGCCCAGGGGGAACTGAAGCTTTCTTT.

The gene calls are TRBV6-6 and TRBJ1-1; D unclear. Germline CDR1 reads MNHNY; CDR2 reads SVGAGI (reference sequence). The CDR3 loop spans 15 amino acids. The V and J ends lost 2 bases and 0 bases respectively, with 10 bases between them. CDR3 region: CASSYGKSLNTEAFF. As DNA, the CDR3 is TGTGCCAGCAGTTACGGGAAGAGCTTGAACACTGAAGCTTTCTTT.

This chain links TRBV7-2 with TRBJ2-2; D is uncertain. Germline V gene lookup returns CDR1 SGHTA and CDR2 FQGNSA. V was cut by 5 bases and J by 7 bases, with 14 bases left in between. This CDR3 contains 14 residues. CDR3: CASSPLPSVGELFF. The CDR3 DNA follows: TGTGCCAGCAGCCCCCTGCCAAGCGTCGGGGAGCTGTTTTTT.

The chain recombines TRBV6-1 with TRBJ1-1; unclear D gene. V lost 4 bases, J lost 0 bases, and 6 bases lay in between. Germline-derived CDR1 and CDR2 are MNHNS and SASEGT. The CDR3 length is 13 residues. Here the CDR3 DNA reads TGTGCCAGCAGTGGGCAGCTGAACACTGAAGCTTTCTTT. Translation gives CASSGQLNTEAFF.

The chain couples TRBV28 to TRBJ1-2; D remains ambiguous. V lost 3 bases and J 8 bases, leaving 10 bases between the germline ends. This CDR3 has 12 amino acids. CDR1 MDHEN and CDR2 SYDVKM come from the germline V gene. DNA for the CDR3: TGTGCCAGCAGTTTGGATGTTGGAGGCTACACCTTC. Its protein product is CASSLDVGGYTF.